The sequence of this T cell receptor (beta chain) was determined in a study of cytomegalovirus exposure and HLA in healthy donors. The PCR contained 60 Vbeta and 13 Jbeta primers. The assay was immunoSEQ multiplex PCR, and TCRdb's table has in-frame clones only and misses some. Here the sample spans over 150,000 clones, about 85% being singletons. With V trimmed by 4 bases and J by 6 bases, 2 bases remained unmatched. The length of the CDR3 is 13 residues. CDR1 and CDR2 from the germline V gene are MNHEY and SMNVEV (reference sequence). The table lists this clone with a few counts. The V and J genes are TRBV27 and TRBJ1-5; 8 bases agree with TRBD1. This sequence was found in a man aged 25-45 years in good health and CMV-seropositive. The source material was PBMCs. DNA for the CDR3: TGTGCCAGCAGTTCACAGGGGGGTCAGCCCCAGCATTTT. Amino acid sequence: CASSSQGGQPQHF.